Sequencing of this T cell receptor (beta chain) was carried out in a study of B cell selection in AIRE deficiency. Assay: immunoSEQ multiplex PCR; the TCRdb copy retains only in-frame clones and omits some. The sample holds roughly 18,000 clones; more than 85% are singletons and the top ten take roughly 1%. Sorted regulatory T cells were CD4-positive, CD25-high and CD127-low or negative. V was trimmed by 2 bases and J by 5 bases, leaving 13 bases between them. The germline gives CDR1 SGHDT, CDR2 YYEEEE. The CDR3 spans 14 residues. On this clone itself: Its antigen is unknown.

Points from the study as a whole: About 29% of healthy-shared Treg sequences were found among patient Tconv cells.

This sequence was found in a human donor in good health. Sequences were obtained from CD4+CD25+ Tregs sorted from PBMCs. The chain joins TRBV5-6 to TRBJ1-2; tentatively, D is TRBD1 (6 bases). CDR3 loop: CASSFSGARYGYTF. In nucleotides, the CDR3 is TGTGCCAGCAGCTTTTCAGGGGCTCGATATGGCTACACCTTC.